These 32 T cell receptor beta chains came from one sample sequenced in a study of shared clonotypes between healthy human individuals. CD45RO-negative cells were positively selected for CCR7, leaving out terminally differentiated effector memory CD45RA+ cells. Sequencing used immunoSEQ multiplex PCR; TCRdb keeps in-frame clones, though not all of them. The sample records around 1,900,000 clones, about 93% being singletons. What was sequenced was naive CD8+ T cells from PBMCs. The source is a man younger than 30 in good health. Some clones in this sample may be carry-over from other donors' samples.

This chain links TRBV7-8 with TRBJ2-2, with 9 bases that match TRBD1. Germline V gene data show CDR1 as SGHVS and CDR2 as FQNEAQ. The CDR3 consists of 15 residues. V shed 5 bases, J shed 7 bases, and the junction held 8 bases outside the gene matches. The CDR3, as DNA: TGTGCCAGCAGCGAATACAGGGGGCGCGGCGGGGAGCTGTTTTTT. Its protein product is CASSEYRGRGGELFF.

This clone appeared a single time. The chain is built from TRBV29-1 and TRBJ2-1, with D perhaps TRBD2 (6 bases). Trimming cost V 0 bases and J 9 bases, with 12 bases left between them. The CDR3 spans 13 residues. Germline values: CDR1 SQVTM, CDR2 ANQGSEA. For the CDR3, the DNA is TGCAGCGTTGAAGATGGCCGGGGAGGTGAGCAGTTCTTC. Amino acid sequence: CSVEDGRGGEQFF.

The V gene is TRBV30, the J gene TRBJ1-3, with 8 bases lining up with TRBD1. V was pared by 2 bases and J by 0 bases, with 3 bases of the junction left unmatched. The CDR3 totals 15 residues. Germline values: CDR1 GTSNPN, CDR2 SVGIG (reference sequence). CDR3 residues: CAWSRRGLSGNTIYF. CDR3 bases: TGTGCCTGGAGTCGCAGGGGGCTCTCTGGAAACACCATATATTTT.

V and J are TRBV4-1 and TRBJ1-2; no definite D call. This CDR3 region has 14 residues. Looked up from germline, CDR1 is MGHRA and CDR2 is YSYEKL. Trimming shortened V by 0 bases and J by 5 bases, and 10 bases separated the two germline ends. DNA for the CDR3: TGCGCCAGCAGCCAAGATCTTGTCGATTATGGCTACACCTTC. It encodes CASSQDLVDYGYTF.

The rearrangement uses TRBV21-1 and TRBJ1-5; the DNA was not compared with TRBD1, the D call given in the table. TRBV21-1 constitutes a pseudogene. CDR3 size: 16 residues. This CDR3 is CASSKGGPRVNQPQHF. In DNA, the CDR3 is TGTGCCAGCAGCAAAGGGGGGCCGAGGGTTAATCAGCCCCAGCATTTT.

The rearrangement joins TRBV4-1 to TRBJ2-7; 11 nucleotides line up with TRBD2. CDR1 MGHRA and CDR2 YSYEKL come from the germline V gene. Losses at the gene ends were 1 base for V and 4 bases for J; bases not matched to a gene: 6. CDR3 length: 16 amino acids. The CDR3 is CASSQGLAGRIYEQYF. DNA for the CDR3: TGCGCCAGCAGCCAAGGACTAGCGGGGAGGATATACGAGCAGTACTTC.

V gene TRBV28 combines with J gene TRBJ2-3, with 9 bases identical to TRBD2. This CDR3 is 13 amino acids long. Germline CDR1 and CDR2: MDHEN and SYDVKM. The ends lost 9 bases at V and 1 base at J; junction bases unmatched: 2. CDR3 sequence: CASSSGGTDTQYF. CDR3 coding DNA: TGTGCCAGTTCTAGCGGGGGCACAGATACGCAGTATTTT. Full variable domain (remainder filled in from reference TRBV28 and TRBJ2-3): DVKVTQSSRYLVKRTGEKVFLECVQDMDHENMFWYRQDPGLGLRLIYFSYDVKMKEKGDIPEGYSVSREKKERFSLILESASTNQTSMYLCASSSGGTDTQYFGPGTRLTVL.

In the case of this clone: The sample holds other DNA sequences that translate to the same CDR3. The chain carries TRBV27 and TRBJ2-7; a possible D gene is TRBD2 (7 bases). The CDR3 sequence is 14 residues long. Trimming pared 6 bases from V and 7 bases from J, leaving 19 bases between. Germline CDR1 and CDR2: MNHEY and SMNVEV (reference sequence). The CDR3 sequence: CASSLAGPRGEQYF. Written as DNA, the CDR3 is TGTGCCAGCAGCTTAGCGGGCCCGAGGGGGGAGCAGTACTTC.

This clone was counted a few times. The chain links TRBV11-2 to TRBJ2-1, with D possibly TRBD2 on 5 matching bases. The CDR3 is 13 residues long. Trimming pared 6 bases from V and 4 bases from J, leaving 10 bases between. CDR1 is SGHAT, CDR2 FQNNGV, per germline. Here the CDR3 reads CASRSGPYNEQFF. CDR3 sequence (DNA): TGTGCCAGCAGAAGCGGCCCTTACAATGAGCAGTTCTTC.

This rearrangement joins TRBV6-4 to TRBJ2-1, with D possibly being TRBD1 (6 bases). Germline CDR1 MRHNA, CDR2 SNTAGT. V was clipped by 5 bases and J by 5 bases, with 19 bases between them. The CDR3 extends over 16 amino acids. This CDR3 is CASSPGASYFNNEQFF. The DNA of the CDR3 is TGTGCCAGCAGTCCAGGGGCTAGCTATTTCAACAATGAGCAGTTCTTC.

The rearrangement joins TRBV27 to TRBJ2-7, with TRBD1 matching over 10 bases. V was clipped by 6 bases and J by 2 bases; unmatched bases: 10. Germline V gene lookup returns CDR1 MNHEY and CDR2 SMNVEV (reference sequence). There are 16 residues in the CDR3. The CDR3 bases are TGTGCCAGCAGGGGTCAGGACAGGGGGGTTCCCTACGAGCAGTACTTC. This codes for CASRGQDRGVPYEQYF.

V and J are TRBV27 and TRBJ2-1; D is unclear. V was pared by 5 bases and J by 3 bases, with 17 bases between. Germline loops: CDR1 MNHEY, CDR2 SMNVEV (reference sequence). CDR3 length: 16 residues. The CDR3: CASSPQDLTGYNEQFF. The CDR3 DNA is TGTGCCAGCAGTCCCCAGGATTTAACGGGCTACAATGAGCAGTTCTTC.

The chain employs TRBV19 and TRBJ2-7; 8 nucleotides line up with TRBD2. From germline, CDR1 is LNHDA and CDR2 SQIVND (reference sequence). This CDR3 spans 15 amino acids. The J segment lost 3 bases and the V segment lost 5 bases, leaving 9 bases of the junction unmatched. The CDR3 DNA is TGTGCCAGTAGTTTAACTAGCGGTAGTTACTACGAGCAGTACTTC. Its protein product is CASSLTSGSYYEQYF.

The rearrangement uses TRBV11-2 and TRBJ1-1; the D gene is possibly TRBD1 (5 bases). Germline loops: CDR1 SGHAT, CDR2 FQNNGV. The CDR3 consists of 15 residues. V lost 0 bases and J lost 4, with 12 bases in between. The CDR3 loop reads CASSLDHRSRTEAFF. The CDR3 nucleotides are TGTGCCAGCAGCTTAGATCACAGGTCGCGCACTGAAGCTTTCTTT.

The chain combines TRBV9 with TRBJ2-1; D remains ambiguous. Germline V gives CDR1 SGDLS, CDR2 YYNGEE. This CDR3 region has 15 residues. The V end lost 3 bases, the J end lost 8 bases, and 18 bases lay between the germline ends. CDR3 sequence: CASSASGAEADEQFF. In nucleotides, the CDR3 is TGTGCCAGCAGCGCTTCGGGCGCCGAGGCGGATGAGCAGTTCTTC.

The chain joins TRBV13 to TRBJ1-1; possible D gene TRBD1, 6 bases. This CDR3 spans 12 amino acids. Trimming cost V 4 bases and J 5 bases, with 8 bases left between them. The germline V gene encodes CDR1 PRHDT and CDR2 FYEKMQ (reference sequence). CDR3 loop: CASSSDRTEAFF. The CDR3 region has the DNA TGTGCCAGCAGCTCCGACAGGACTGAAGCTTTCTTT.

This clone was seen only a few times. The sample has other DNA sequences that encode this CDR3 too. This sequence joins TRBV9 and TRBJ1-4; D unclear. Germline CDR1 and CDR2: SGDLS and YYNGEE. With 2 bases removed from V and 5 bases from J, the gap between germline ends came to 7 bases. The CDR3 loop spans 13 amino acids. In DNA form, the CDR3 reads TGTGCCAGCAGCGTCGACGGGAATGAAAAACTGTTTTTT. Residues: CASSVDGNEKLFF.

This chain joins TRBV4-2 and TRBJ2-3; 16 bases agree with TRBD2. Trimming took 4 bases from V and 7 from J; bases not matched to a gene: 17. CDR1 and CDR2 from the germline V gene are LGHNA and YNFKEQ. The CDR3 extends over 20 amino acids. The CDR3 sequence: CASSLQRGLAGGDVPYTQYF. DNA of the CDR3: TGTGCCAGCAGCCTACAGAGGGGACTAGCGGGAGGGGATGTTCCTTATACGCAGTATTTT.

The rearrangement links TRBV7-2 to TRBJ2-5; D is perhaps TRBD1 (6 bases). CDR3 length: 16 residues. Trimming shortened V by 4 bases and J by 5 bases, and 20 bases separated the two germline ends. Germline V lookup: CDR1 SGHTA, CDR2 FQGNSA. This chain's CDR3 is CASSSNRALIGETQYF. CDR3 sequence (DNA): TGTGCCAGCAGCTCGAACAGGGCACTAATCGGGGAGACCCAGTACTTC. Filled out from reference TRBV7-2 and TRBJ2-5, the complete variable domain reads GAGVSQSPSNKVTEKGKDVELRCDPISGHTALYWYRQSLGQGLEFLIYFQGNSAPDKSGLPSDRFSAERTGGSVSTLTIQRTQQEDSAVYLCASSSNRALIGETQYFGPGTRLLVL.

This clone has only one observation. The chain joins TRBV14 to TRBJ2-7; the D is unclear. Germline CDR1 reads SGHDN; CDR2 reads FVKESK. The CDR3 length is 13 residues. Trimming took 1 base from V and 7 from J, leaving 11 bases between them. Here the CDR3 DNA reads TGTGCCAGCAGCCAAGGGCCAATTGGTGAGCAGTACTTC. It encodes CASSQGPIGEQYF.

V gene TRBV14 combines with J gene TRBJ1-1, with D perhaps TRBD1 (6 bases). From germline, CDR1 is SGHDN and CDR2 FVKESK. The CDR3 extends over 17 amino acids. Trimming stripped 0 bases from V and 0 bases from J, with 14 bases between. The CDR3 bases are TGTGCCAGCAGCCAAGAGGACAGTAACTTCATGAACACTGAAGCTTTCTTT. Translating gives CASSQEDSNFMNTEAFF. The entire variable domain, with the rest obtained from reference TRBV14 and TRBJ1-1, is as follows: EAGVTQFPSHSVIEKGQTVTLRCDPISGHDNLYWYRRVMGKEIKFLLHFVKESKQDESGMPNNRFLAERTGGTYSTLKVQPAELEDSGVYFCASSQEDSNFMNTEAFFGQGTRLTVV.

The CDR3 coding sequence is TGTGCCAGCAGCCAGCCCGGGGGCACAACTGAAGCTTTCTTT. Encoded protein: CASSQPGGTTEAFF. V usage is TRBV4-2 and J usage is TRBJ1-1, with D possibly being TRBD1 (6 bases). The CDR3 is made up of 14 amino acids. V was clipped by 3 bases and J by 5 bases, with 13 bases between them. From germline, CDR1 is LGHNA and CDR2 YNFKEQ.

The chain is built from TRBV10-3 and TRBJ2-1; 9 nucleotides line up with TRBD1. V dropped 2 bases and J dropped 3; count of bases not matched to a gene: 5. The CDR3 extends over 16 amino acids. Germline lookup yields CDR1 ENHRY and CDR2 SYGVKD. The CDR3 DNA follows: TGTGCCATCAGTGAGAAGGGACAGGGAGTCTACAATGAGCAGTTCTTC. Residues: CAISEKGQGVYNEQFF.

The V call is TRBV29-1, the J call TRBJ1-1; D might be TRBD1 (5 bases). The CDR3 is 13 residues long. Germline V CDR1 and CDR2: SQVTM, ANQGSEA. V was shortened by 6 bases and J by 1 base, with 12 bases between the two germline ends. CDR3 bases: TGCAGCGTATGGGGACGTTCGAACACTGAAGCTTTCTTT. It specifies CSVWGRSNTEAFF.

The chain employs TRBV29-1 and TRBJ2-7, with 14 positions matching TRBD2. This CDR3 has 14 amino acids. Looked up from germline, CDR1 is SQVTM and CDR2 is ANQGSEA. With V trimmed by 5 bases and J by 4 bases, 4 bases remained unmatched. CDR3 nucleotide sequence: TGCAGCGTTCGGACTAGCGGGAGGCAATACGAGCAGTACTTC. It is translated as CSVRTSGRQYEQYF.

This clone was observed a handful of times. Other DNA sequences from this sample encode an identical CDR3 as well. The CDR3 is CSVVLGNTGELFF. CDR3 coding DNA: TGCAGCGTTGTCTTGGGGAACACCGGGGAGCTGTTTTTT. The gene calls are TRBV29-1 and TRBJ2-2; D is unresolved. V lost 4 bases, J lost 1 base, and 7 bases lay in between. Germline CDR1 and CDR2: SQVTM and ANQGSEA. The CDR3 runs to 13 residues.

The V gene is TRBV27, the J gene TRBJ2-7; 14 positions agree with TRBD2. The V and J ends lost 2 bases and 4 bases, in that order; junction bases with no gene match: 1. CDR3 length: 15 amino acids. Germline V gene sequence: CDR1 MNHEY, CDR2 SMNVEV (reference sequence). The CDR3 region has the DNA TGTGCCAGCAGTTTACGGACTAGCGGGAGGTACGAGCAGTACTTC. Protein sequence: CASSLRTSGRYEQYF.

On this clone itself: Other DNA sequences within the sample encode an identical CDR3. J is TRBJ2-1 and V is TRBV9; unclear D gene. Trimming cost V 4 bases and J 3 bases, with 11 bases left between them. Per the germline V gene, CDR1 is SGDLS and CDR2 is YYNGEE. This CDR3 contains 14 residues. CDR3 sequence: CASSPGGSYNEQFF. The CDR3 bases are TGTGCCAGCAGCCCGGGCGGAAGCTACAATGAGCAGTTCTTC.

The genes are TRBV28 and TRBJ2-7; 7 positions agree with TRBD2. This CDR3 contains 17 residues. Trimming took 8 bases from V and 0 from J; bases not matched to a gene: 16. Per germline, CDR1 MDHEN and CDR2 SYDVKM. CDR3 DNA: TGTGCCAGCGGAAGGGAGGGCCGGGACGGTTCCTCCTACGAGCAGTACTTC. Encoded protein: CASGREGRDGSSYEQYF.

V usage is TRBV9 and J usage is TRBJ2-5; 11 bases map to TRBD2. V lost 1 base, J lost 2 bases, and 13 bases stayed unmatched. The CDR3 spans 19 residues. The germline CDR1 and CDR2 sequences are SGDLS and YYNGEE. CDR3 sequence reads: CASSVFPKLAGDTQETQYF. In nucleotides, the CDR3 is TGTGCCAGCAGCGTATTCCCCAAACTAGCGGGGGACACTCAAGAGACCCAGTACTTC.

This clone has a single count. V gene TRBV9 combines with J gene TRBJ1-1; the D gene is possibly TRBD1 (5 bases). This CDR3 spans 15 amino acids. V was trimmed by 2 bases and J by 1 base, leaving 12 bases between them. Germline CDR1 reads SGDLS; CDR2 reads YYNGEE. CDR3 DNA sequence: TGTGCCAGCAGCGTCCCAATGGGACCGAACACTGAAGCTTTCTTT. Amino acid sequence: CASSVPMGPNTEAFF.

This chain links TRBV4-1 with TRBJ1-5; 8 bases are a match to TRBD1. The CDR3 contains 19 residues. V lost 0 bases, J lost 4 bases, and 14 bases stayed unmatched. Germline V gene lookup returns CDR1 MGHRA and CDR2 YSYEKL. CDR3: CASSQEGPRTGGWNQPQHF. In DNA form, the CDR3 reads TGCGCCAGCAGCCAAGAAGGCCCGCGAACAGGGGGTTGGAATCAGCCCCAGCATTTT.